This T cell receptor beta chain was documented in a study of T cells in Graves' hyperthyroidism and ophthalmopathy. Background on the study: Peripheral blood was acquired at first diagnosis, ahead of any therapy whatsoever. Study findings and constraints: The model foresaw ophthalmopathy a median roughly 6.5 months prior to onset.

This clonotype was observed at least ten times. Its antigen is undetermined. Germline values: CDR1 LNHDA, CDR2 SQIVND (reference sequence). CDR3 length: 14 residues. V lost 3 bases to trimming and J lost 2 bases, with 8 bases between them. Amplification of TCR beta CDR3 regions was performed using RNA transcripts as template. The TCR CDR3 was amplified in a first-round RT-PCR using the HTBI primer set. TCRdb re-called the multiplex PCR reads with MiXCR, one entry per CDR3 protein. Among approximately 100,000 distinct CDR3 sequences, over 45% were seen once, and the ten largest hold approximately 30%. Absent ophthalmopathy progression within 18 months defined stable Graves' hyperthyroidism.

The sample comprised blood. The receptor comes from a man aged 35 to 55 with Graves' hyperthyroidism. The rearrangement joins TRBV19 to TRBJ1-5; D is uncertain. CDR3 DNA: TGTGCCAGTAGTATCATCGGAGGCAATCAGCCCCAGCATTTT. The encoded protein is CASSIIGGNQPQHF.